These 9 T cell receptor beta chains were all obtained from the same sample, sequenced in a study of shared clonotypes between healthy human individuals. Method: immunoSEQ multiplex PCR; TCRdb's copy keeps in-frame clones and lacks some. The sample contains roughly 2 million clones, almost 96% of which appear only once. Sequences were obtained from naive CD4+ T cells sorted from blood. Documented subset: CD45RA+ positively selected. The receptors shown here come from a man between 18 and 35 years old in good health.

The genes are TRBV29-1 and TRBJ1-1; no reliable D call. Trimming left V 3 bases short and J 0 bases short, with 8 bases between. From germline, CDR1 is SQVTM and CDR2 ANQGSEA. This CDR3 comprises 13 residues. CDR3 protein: CSVENSVNTEAFF. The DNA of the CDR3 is TGCAGCGTTGAGAACAGCGTGAACACTGAAGCTTTCTTT.

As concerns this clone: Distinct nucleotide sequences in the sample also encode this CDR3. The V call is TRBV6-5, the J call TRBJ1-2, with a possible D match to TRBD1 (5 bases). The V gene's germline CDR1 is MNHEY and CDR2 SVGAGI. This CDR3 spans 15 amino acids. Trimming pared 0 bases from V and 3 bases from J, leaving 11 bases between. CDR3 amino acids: CASSYSRGPDYGYTF. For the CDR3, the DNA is TGTGCCAGCAGTTACTCTAGGGGCCCCGACTATGGCTACACCTTC.

CDR3 DNA sequence: TGTGCCAGCAGCTTGGACAGGGGGCGCGTCTCCTACGCAGATACGCAGTATTTT. It encodes CASSLDRGRVSYADTQYF. V and J are TRBV5-6 and TRBJ2-3; 9 positions agree with TRBD1. Unmatched junction bases numbered 12, after V lost 0 bases and J lost 4 bases. Germline V gene data show CDR1 as SGHDT and CDR2 as YYEEEE. The CDR3 covers 18 residues.

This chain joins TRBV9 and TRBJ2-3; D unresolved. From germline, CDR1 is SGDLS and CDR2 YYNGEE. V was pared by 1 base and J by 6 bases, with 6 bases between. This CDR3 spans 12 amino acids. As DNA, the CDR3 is TGTGCCAGCAGCGTACACACGGATACGCAGTATTTT. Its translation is CASSVHTDTQYF.

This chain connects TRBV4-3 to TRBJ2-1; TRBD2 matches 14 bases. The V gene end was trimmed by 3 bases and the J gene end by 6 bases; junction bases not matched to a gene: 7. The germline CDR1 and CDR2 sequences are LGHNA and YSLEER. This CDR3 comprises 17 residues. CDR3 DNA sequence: TGCGCCAGCAGCCACGGGGGACTAGCGGGAGCCTTCAATGAGCAGTTCTTC. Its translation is CASSHGGLAGAFNEQFF.

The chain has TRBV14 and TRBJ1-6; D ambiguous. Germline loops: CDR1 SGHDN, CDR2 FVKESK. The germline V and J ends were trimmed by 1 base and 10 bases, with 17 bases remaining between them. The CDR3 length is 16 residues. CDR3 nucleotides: TGTGCCAGCAGCCAAGCCCTGCCGGGAGTAGGCTCACCCCTCCACTTT. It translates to CASSQALPGVGSPLHF.

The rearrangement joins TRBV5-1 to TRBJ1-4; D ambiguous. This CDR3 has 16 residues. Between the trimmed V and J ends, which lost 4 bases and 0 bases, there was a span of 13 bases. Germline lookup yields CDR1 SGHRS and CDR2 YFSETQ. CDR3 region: CASSLQVLATNEKLFF. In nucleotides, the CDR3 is TGCGCCAGCAGCCTTCAGGTTCTTGCAACTAATGAAAAACTGTTTTTT.

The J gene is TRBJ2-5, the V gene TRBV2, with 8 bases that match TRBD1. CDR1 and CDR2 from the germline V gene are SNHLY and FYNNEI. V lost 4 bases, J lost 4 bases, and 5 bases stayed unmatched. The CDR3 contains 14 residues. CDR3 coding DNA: TGTGCCAGCAGTGGACAGGGGATGGGAGAGACCCAGTACTTC. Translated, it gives CASSGQGMGETQYF. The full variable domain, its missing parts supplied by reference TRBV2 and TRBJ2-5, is EPEVTQTPSHQVTQMGQEVILRCVPISNHLYFYWYRQILGQKVEFLVSFYNNEISEKSEIFDDQFSVERPDGSNFTLKIRSTKLEDSAMYFCASSGQGMGETQYFGPGTRLLVL.

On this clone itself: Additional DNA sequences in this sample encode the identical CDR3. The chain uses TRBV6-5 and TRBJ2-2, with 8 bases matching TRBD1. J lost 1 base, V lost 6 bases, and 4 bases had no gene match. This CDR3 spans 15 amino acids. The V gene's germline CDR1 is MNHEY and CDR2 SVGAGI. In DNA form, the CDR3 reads TGTGCCAGCAGGGCCGGGACAGGGAACACCGGGGAGCTGTTTTTT. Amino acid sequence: CASRAGTGNTGELFF.